This TCR beta chain came from a study of shared clonotypes between healthy human individuals. Concerning this clone: Its antigen is as yet unknown.

Germline-derived CDR1 and CDR2 are SGHAT and FQNNGV. CDR3 length: 17 residues. V shed 7 bases, J shed 11 bases, and the junction held 21 bases outside the gene matches. Study-wide findings and caveats: Investigators expected sequencing depth to affect clonotype sharing among donors.

The split of CD4+ cells yielded CD45RA+ naive and CD45RA-negative memory subsets. Libraries were prepared by immunoSEQ multiplex PCR; TCRdb keeps only in-frame clonotypes and omits some of them. The sample records millions of clones, more than 80% being singletons. The receptor comes from a man between 18 and 29 years old in good health. Some clones in this sample may be carry-over from other donors' samples. This sequence joins TRBV11-2 and TRBJ2-1; 9 bases are a match to TRBD2. The sample was naive CD4+ T cells from PBMCs. As to subset: CD45RA+ positively selected. In nucleotides, the CDR3 is TGTGCCAGCACCAACATCCAAAGTTCGGCTAGCGGGACCCAGCAGTTCTTC. Translated: CASTNIQSSASGTQQFF.